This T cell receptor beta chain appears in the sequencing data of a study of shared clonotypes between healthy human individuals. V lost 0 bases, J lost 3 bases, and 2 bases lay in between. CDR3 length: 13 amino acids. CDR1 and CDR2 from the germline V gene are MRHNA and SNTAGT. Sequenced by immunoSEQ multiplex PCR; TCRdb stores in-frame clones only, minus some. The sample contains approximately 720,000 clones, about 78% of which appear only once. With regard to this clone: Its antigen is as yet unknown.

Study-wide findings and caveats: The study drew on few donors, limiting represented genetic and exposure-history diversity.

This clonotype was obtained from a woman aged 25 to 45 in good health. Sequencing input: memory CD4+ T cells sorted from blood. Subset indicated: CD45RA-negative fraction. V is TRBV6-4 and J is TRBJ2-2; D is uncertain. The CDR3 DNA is TGTGCCAGCAGTGACTCTTACACCGGGGAGCTGTTTTTT. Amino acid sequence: CASSDSYTGELFF.